The 15 T cell receptor beta chains below all came from one sample that was sequenced in a study of OX40 agonist ivuxolimab in advanced cancers. Some clones are missing from TCRdb's copy, which holds only in-frame ones; the method was immunoSEQ multiplex PCR. The data show just over 40,000 clones, around 87% seen once. The sample here was CD4+ or CD8+ T cells sorted from blood, taken in a trial of the OX40 agonist ivuxolimab. The receptors originated from an adult with an advanced solid tumor such as melanoma, head and neck, liver or kidney cancer.

The rearrangement joins TRBV4-2 to TRBJ2-4, with D perhaps TRBD1 (7 bases). CDR1 is LGHNA and CDR2 is YNFKEQ in the germline V gene. V gave up 1 base and J gave up 6 bases, with 10 bases separating them. The length of the CDR3 is 14 residues. The CDR3 reads CASSQAGGGNIQYF. The CDR3 DNA sequence: TGTGCCAGCAGCCAAGCAGGGGGAGGAAACATTCAGTACTTC.

The chain links TRBV5-4 to TRBJ2-1; 7 nucleotides agree with TRBD2. Germline-derived CDR1 and CDR2 are SGHNT and YYREEE (reference sequence). J gave up 2 bases and V 4 bases, and 12 bases lay outside the gene matches. This CDR3 has 17 amino acids. As DNA, the CDR3 is TGTGCCAGCAGCGACTCGGGGGGTGCGGGAGCCTACAATGAGCAGTTCTTC. As protein: CASSDSGGAGAYNEQFF.

This chain connects TRBV19 to TRBJ2-5; D may correspond to TRBD1 or TRBD2 (5 bases each). Near its end, the DNA agrees better with TRBJ2-7, so the J call may be wrong. This CDR3 contains 13 residues. Germline assignment: CDR1 LNHDA and CDR2 SQIVND (reference sequence). Written as DNA, the CDR3 is TGTGCCTCCCAGGGACGTGGAGACTACGAGCAGTACTTC. Translation gives CASQGRGDYEQYF.

CDR3 in DNA: TGTGCCAGCAGCCCACGCCAACCGGGACTAGCGGAGCAGTACTTC. It translates to CASSPRQPGLAEQYF. The chain is built from TRBV16 and TRBJ2-7; the match to TRBD2 covers 10 bases. The CDR3 consists of 15 residues. Germline CDR1 is KGHSY and CDR2 is FQNENV. After removal of 4 bases from V and 7 bases from J, the junction contained 10 bases not matched to a gene. The variable domain in full, completed from reference TRBV16 and TRBJ2-7, reads GEEVAQTPKHLVRGEGQKAKLYCAPIKGHSYVFWYQQVLKNEFKFLISFQNENVFDETGMPKERFSAKCLPNSPCSLEIQATKLEDSAVYFCASSPRQPGLAEQYFGPGTRLTVT.

This clone was found once. The J gene is TRBJ1-5, the V gene TRBV4-1; D might be TRBD1 (5 bases). The germline V and J ends were trimmed by 4 bases and 0 bases, with 16 bases remaining between them. There are 17 residues in the CDR3. Germline CDR1 MGHRA, CDR2 YSYEKL. In DNA, the CDR3 is TGCGCCAGCAGCCGCCTGGGAGGAGGGGATAGCAATCAGCCCCAGCATTTT. Translating it yields CASSRLGGGDSNQPQHF.

This chain joins TRBV10-3 and TRBJ2-7; D may correspond to TRBD1 or TRBD2 (5 bases each). Germline CDR1 and CDR2: ENHRY and SYGVKD. The length of the CDR3 is 14 residues. Deletions cut 4 bases from V and 4 bases from J, with 14 bases between. CDR3 sequence reads: CAISVGPTSYEQYF. CDR3 DNA: TGTGCCATCAGTGTGGGACCAACTTCATACGAGCAGTACTTC.

The V gene is TRBV28, the J gene TRBJ2-3; 7 positions agree with TRBD2. The CDR3 is 16 amino acids. The germline V gene has CDR1 MDHEN and CDR2 SYDVKM. V trimming: 6 bases; J trimming: 2 bases; junction bases outside the gene matches: 11. As DNA, the CDR3 is TGTGCCAGCAGCCCTCCCGGGAGGACTATCACAGATACGCAGTATTTT. It is translated as CASSPPGRTITDTQYF.

This clone was picked up one time. CDR3 sequence (DNA): TGTGCCAGCCTACAGGGGGTGGCCTACAATGAGCAGTTCTTC. Translation: CASLQGVAYNEQFF. The chain uses TRBV2 and TRBJ2-1, with 8 nucleotides matching TRBD1. The CDR3 is 14 amino acids. Germline V CDR1 and CDR2: SNHLY, FYNNEI. Losses at the gene ends were 8 bases for V and 2 bases for J; bases not matched to a gene: 5.

J is TRBJ2-5 and V is TRBV27; D is uncertain. The end of the DNA aligns better with TRBJ2-7, so the J call may be wrong. Per germline, CDR1 MNHEY and CDR2 SMNVEV (reference sequence). The CDR3 loop spans 13 amino acids. In DNA, the CDR3 is TGTGCCAGCAGAAAATCTAGCTCCTACGAGCAGTACTTC. It specifies CASRKSSSYEQYF.

This sequence joins TRBV28 and TRBJ2-2, with TRBD1 matching 7 bases. The germline gives CDR1 MDHEN, CDR2 SYDVKM. The CDR3 contains 14 residues. The CDR3 sequence: CAITGASNTGELFF. In nucleotides, the CDR3 is TGTGCAATTACAGGGGCGTCGAACACCGGGGAGCTGTTTTTT. Looking up the rest from reference TRBV28 and TRBJ2-2 gives the full variable domain: DVKVTQSSRYLVKRTGEKVFLECVQDMDHENMFWYRQDPGLGLRLIYFSYDVKMKEKGDIPEGYSVSREKKERFSLILESASTNQTSMYLCAITGASNTGELFFGEGSRLTVL.

On this clone: The junction differs from germline at one of its ends, possibly a read error. This chain connects TRBV28 to TRBJ2-1; possibly TRBD1 for D (6 bases). This CDR3 region has 15 residues. In germline, CDR1 is MDHEN, CDR2 SYDVKM. The CDR3 DNA sequence: TGTGCCAGCAGTTTCTTGGGATCAGGGGTCAATGGGCAGTTCTTC. Encoded protein: CASSFLGSGVNGQFF.

The DNA of the CDR3 is TGTGCCAGCAGCTCAAGGACAGGGGAATACGAAAAACTGTTTTTT. Its translation is CASSSRTGEYEKLFF. The chain combines TRBV28 with TRBJ1-4; TRBD1 matches at 9 bases. The CDR3 runs 15 residues. The V gene end was trimmed by 6 bases and the J gene end by 8 bases; junction bases not matched to a gene: 10. Germline CDR1 and CDR2: MDHEN and SYDVKM.

This clone showed up just once. A junction boundary mismatches the germline segment, possibly from a read error. The chain has TRBV28 and TRBJ2-3, with 11 bases matching TRBD2. This CDR3 region has 14 residues. Per the germline V gene, CDR1 is MDHEN and CDR2 is SYDVKM. The CDR3 sequence: CASRLAGFTATQYF. The CDR3 bases are TGTGCCAGCCGACTAGCGGGATTCACAGCTACGCAGTATTTT.

This chain connects TRBV5-1 to TRBJ1-4, with D tentatively TRBD1 (6 bases). There are 13 residues in the CDR3. Per the germline V gene, CDR1 is SGHRS and CDR2 is YFSETQ. V lost 0 bases and J 7 bases, leaving 7 bases between the germline ends. CDR3 loop: CASSLDRVEKLFF. Here the CDR3 DNA reads TGCGCCAGCAGCTTGGACAGGGTTGAAAAACTGTTTTTT.

The chain combines TRBV27 with TRBJ2-1, with TRBD2 identical over 10 bases. Germline trimming cut 4 bases from V and 9 bases from J; bases unmatched to any gene: 9. The CDR3 extends over 15 amino acids. CDR1 is MNHEY, CDR2 SMNVEV, per germline (reference sequence). The CDR3 DNA is TGTGCCAGCAGTTCAGTAGCGGGAGGTGGGGTTGAGCAGTTCTTC. Translated, it gives CASSSVAGGGVEQFF.